Given below is one T cell receptor (beta chain) in context. Assay used: immunoSEQ multiplex PCR; TCRdb lists only in-frame clones, some missing. The table lists 140,000 or so clones, under 90% of them singletons, with 1.6% in the top ten. The sample belongs to a study of blood T cell repertoires in COVID-19. This clonotype was sampled from a young woman who had been exposed to COVID-19. The specimen sequenced was PBMCs or T cells enriched from blood (not recorded which).

CDR3 protein: CASSFLQGSTNEKLFF. The CDR3 DNA reads TGTGCCAGCAGCTTCCTTCAGGGGTCAACTAATGAAAAACTGTTTTTT. This chain joins TRBV11-1 and TRBJ1-4; perhaps TRBD1 as D (6 bases). V shed 3 bases and J shed 0 bases, with 11 bases lying between them. The CDR3 has 16 residues. The V gene's germline CDR1 is SGHAT and CDR2 FQDESV (reference sequence).